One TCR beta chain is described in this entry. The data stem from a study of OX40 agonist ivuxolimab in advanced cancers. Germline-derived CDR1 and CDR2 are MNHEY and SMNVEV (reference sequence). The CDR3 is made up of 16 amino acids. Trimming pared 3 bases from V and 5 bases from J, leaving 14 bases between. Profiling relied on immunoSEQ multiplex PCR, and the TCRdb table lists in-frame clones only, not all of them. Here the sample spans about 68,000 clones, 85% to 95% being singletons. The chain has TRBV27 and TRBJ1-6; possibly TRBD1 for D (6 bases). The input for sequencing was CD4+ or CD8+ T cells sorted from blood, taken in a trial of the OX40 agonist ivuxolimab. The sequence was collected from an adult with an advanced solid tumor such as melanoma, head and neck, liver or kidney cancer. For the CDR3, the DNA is TGTGCCAGCAGTTTCGGTGGGCAGGGGAATAATTCACCCCTCCACTTT. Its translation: CASSFGGQGNNSPLHF.